This T cell receptor (beta chain) was identified in a study of T cell responses to AZD1222 COVID-19 vaccine. Points on this clone: Its specificity is not known.

Overall study findings and caveats: Across the whole spike, CD4 TCRs peaked at regions 160-218 and 743-854. Unmutated regions of variants are reportedly targeted by nearly half of spike-specific TCRs.

This table comes from immunoSEQ multiplex PCR, and its TCRdb copy is limited to in-frame clones, with some not included. The data hold 150,000 or so clones, with about 91% observed a single time. The CDR3 loop spans 14 amino acids. V was pared by 4 bases and J by 6 bases, with 15 bases between. CDR1 is SNHLY and CDR2 is FYNNEI in the germline V gene. The V gene is TRBV2, the J gene TRBJ1-2; the D gene is possibly TRBD1 (5 bases). Sequences were derived from peripheral blood, sampled 28 days after the second AZD1222 dose. The receptor was derived from an adult who received the AZD1222 COVID-19 vaccine. CDR3 loop: CASSGAAGPHGYTF. The CDR3 bases are TGTGCCAGCAGTGGGGCTGCAGGGCCCCATGGCTACACCTTC.